This entry describes one T cell receptor (beta chain). Antigen specificity is unknown. Per the germline V gene, CDR1 is MGHRA and CDR2 is YSYEKL. CDR3 length: 16 amino acids. Trimming cost V 6 bases and J 0 bases; bases outside gene matches: 8. Each donor's status was that of a healthy bone marrow donor. PCR amplification relied on 60 Vbeta primers (plus 13 Jbeta primers). Measured with immunoSEQ multiplex PCR; TCRdb has only the in-frame clones, and not every one. The table lists more than 150,000 clones, about 85% of them singletons. The data are from a study of cytomegalovirus exposure and HLA in healthy donors. Background on the study: Clustering assigned about 79% of the 350 to 400 genotyped donors to the Caucasian-associated ancestry cluster. Study-level results: Most observed TCR sequences were rare, whereas some public TCRs were detected in many donors. Analysis performed later found approximately 17,000 TCR beta sequences associated with HLA alleles at 0.05 false discovery rate.

The chain carries TRBV4-1 and TRBJ1-3, with TRBD1 identical over 7 bases. The sample taken for sequencing was PBMCs. The TCR was taken from a girl aged 5 to 17 in good health and CMV-seropositive. CDR3 nucleotides: TGCGCCAGCAGGGGGGTCAGGGACAGCTCTGGAAACACCATATATTTT. Residues: CASRGVRDSSGNTIYF.